This T cell receptor beta chain came from a study of cytomegalovirus exposure and HLA in healthy donors. General observations from the study: Follow-up analysis later connected one missense variant in DCLRE1C with trimming of TCR beta V- and J-genes.

PCR was performed using 60 Vbeta and 13 Jbeta primers. Only in-frame clones appear in the TCRdb table, and some are missing; sequencing was by immunoSEQ multiplex PCR. The table records about 170,000 clones, over 60% of them present only once. About this clone: What it binds is not known.

Germline assignment: CDR1 MNHEY and CDR2 SVGAGI. V lost 4 bases and J lost 6, with 12 bases in between. The CDR3 has 13 residues. The sequence came from a woman between 45 and 60 years old in good health and CMV-seropositive. The gene calls are TRBV6-5 and TRBJ1-2, with D possibly TRBD1 on 5 matching bases. What was sequenced was PBMCs. CDR3 nucleotides: TGTGCCAGCAGTTTCCAGGCAGGGAATGGCTACACCTTC. It specifies CASSFQAGNGYTF.